The clone carrying this T cell receptor (beta chain) was counted between two and nine times. Genomic DNA, serving as template, underwent TCR beta VDJ and CDR3 profiling. TCRdb re-called the reads through MiXCR, storing one row per CDR3 protein. The sample gives 150,000 to 200,000 distinct CDR3 sequences, around half of which show up once; 1.8% is in the top ten. Patients chosen for sequencing had shown CD8+CD57+ cell expansion by flow cytometry. The CDR3 has 14 residues. Losses at the gene ends were 5 bases for V and 4 bases for J; bases not matched to a gene: 5. Germline loops: CDR1 ENHRY, CDR2 SYGVKD. The sample comes from a study of CD8+CD57+ T cells in acquired aplastic anemia.

The TCR originated in a human donor with aplastic anemia. The sequenced sample consisted of sorted CD4+, CD8+, or CD8+CD57+ T cells (not recorded which) from PBMCs. The chain recombines TRBV10-3 with TRBJ2-7, with 10 positions matching TRBD2. This CDR3 reads CAISPAGGPYEQYF. The CDR3 DNA reads as TGTGCCATCAGTCCAGCGGGAGGGCCTTACGAGCAGTACTTC.